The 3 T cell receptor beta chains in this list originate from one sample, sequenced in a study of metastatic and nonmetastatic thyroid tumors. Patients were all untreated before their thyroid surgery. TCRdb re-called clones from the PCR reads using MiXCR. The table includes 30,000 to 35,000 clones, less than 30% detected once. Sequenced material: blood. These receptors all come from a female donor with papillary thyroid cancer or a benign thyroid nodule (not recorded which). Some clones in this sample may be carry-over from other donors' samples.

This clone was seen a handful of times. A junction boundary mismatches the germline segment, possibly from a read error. CDR3 nucleotides: TGTGCCAGCAGCCTCCTGAGGAACACTGAATCTTTCTTT. Residues: CASSLLRNTESFF. The V and J genes are TRBV6-1 and TRBJ1-1; D remains ambiguous. The CDR3 runs to 13 residues. The germline gives CDR1 MNHNS, CDR2 SASEGT.

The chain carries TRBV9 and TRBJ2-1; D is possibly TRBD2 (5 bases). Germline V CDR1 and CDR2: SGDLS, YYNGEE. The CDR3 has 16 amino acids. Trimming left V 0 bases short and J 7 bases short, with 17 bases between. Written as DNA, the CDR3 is TGTGCCAGCAGCGTAGGTCCTAGAGGGAGAACAAATGAGCAGTTCTTC. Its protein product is CASSVGPRGRTNEQFF.

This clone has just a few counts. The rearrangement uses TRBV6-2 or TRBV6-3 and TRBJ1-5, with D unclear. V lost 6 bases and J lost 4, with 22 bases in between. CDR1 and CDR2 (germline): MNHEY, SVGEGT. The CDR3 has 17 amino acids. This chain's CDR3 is CASRTLWVPQTNQPQHF. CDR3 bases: TGTGCCAGCAGAACTTTGTGGGTGCCGCAGACGAATCAGCCCCAGCATTTT.